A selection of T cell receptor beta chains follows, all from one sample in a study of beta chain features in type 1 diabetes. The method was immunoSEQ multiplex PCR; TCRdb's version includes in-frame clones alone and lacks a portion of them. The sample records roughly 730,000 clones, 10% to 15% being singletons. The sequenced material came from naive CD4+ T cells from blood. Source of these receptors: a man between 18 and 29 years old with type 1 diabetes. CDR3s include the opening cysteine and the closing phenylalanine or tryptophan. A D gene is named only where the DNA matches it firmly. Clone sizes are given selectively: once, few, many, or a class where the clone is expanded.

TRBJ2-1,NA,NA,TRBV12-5,TGTGCTAGTGGTTCGGACCCATACAATGAGCAGTTCTTC,CASGSDPYNEQFF
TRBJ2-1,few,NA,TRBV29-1,TGCAGCGCCGAGGCCCCGGGGGGCCATCAGTTCTTC,CSAEAPGGHQFF
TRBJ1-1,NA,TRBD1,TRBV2,TGTGCCAGCGTTCTCGATAAGGGGGCAGGGGCCGAAGCTTTCTTT,CASVLDKGAGAEAFF
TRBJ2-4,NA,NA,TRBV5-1,TGCGCCAGCAGCTTGGGTCCGGGGGACAAAAACATTCAGTACTTC,CASSLGPGDKNIQYF
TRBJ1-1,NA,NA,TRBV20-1,TGCAGTGCTTACCCCAGCACTGAAGCTTTCTTT,CSAYPSTEAFF
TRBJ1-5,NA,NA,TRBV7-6,TGTGCCAGCAGCTTAGTGGCCCGCCGGTTCAATCAGCCCCAGCATTTT,CASSLVARRFNQPQHF
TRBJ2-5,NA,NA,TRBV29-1,TGCAGCGTTGTAAAGGGAGACGAGACCCAGTACTTC,CSVVKGDETQYF
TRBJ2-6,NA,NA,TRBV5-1,TGCGCCAGCAGCTGGAGGCGTAACTCTGGGGCCAACGTCCTGACTTTC,CASSWRRNSGANVLTF
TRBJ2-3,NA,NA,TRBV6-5,TGTGCCAGCAGTTACACCGACAGCAGCACAGATACGCAGTATTTT,CASSYTDSSTDTQYF
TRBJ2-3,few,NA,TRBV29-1,TGCAGCGTAGACAGCACAGATACGCAGTATTTT,CSVDSTDTQYF
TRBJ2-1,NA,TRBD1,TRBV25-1,TGTGCCAGCAGTGACTATTCGACAGGGGACAATGAGCAGTTCTTC,CASSDYSTGDNEQFF
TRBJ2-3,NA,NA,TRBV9,TGTGCCAGCAGTTTTACAGTCGCGCAGGATGCGCAGTATTTT,CASSFTVAQDAQYF
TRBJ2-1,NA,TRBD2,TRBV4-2,TGTGCCAGCAGCCAAGAAGGCCGGGGGGGCCCCAATGAGCAGTTCTTC,CASSQEGRGGPNEQFF
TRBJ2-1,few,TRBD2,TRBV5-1,TGCGCCAGCAGCTTGTTGTTCCAAGCGGGGGGCTACAATGAGCAGTTCTTC,CASSLLFQAGGYNEQFF
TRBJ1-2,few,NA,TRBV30,TGTGCCTGGAGTGTCTTCGGCCAGGCGGGCTACACCTTC,CAWSVFGQAGYTF
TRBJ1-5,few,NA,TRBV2,TGTGCCAGCAGACAATACTCTAATCAGCCCCAGCATTTT,CASRQYSNQPQHF
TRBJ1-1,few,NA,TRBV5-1,TGCGCCAGCAGCTTGGATCGCGCCGTGAACACTGAAGCTTTCTTT,CASSLDRAVNTEAFF
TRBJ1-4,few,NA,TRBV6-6,TGTGCCAGCAGCCGCGGGACCGCAACTAATGAAAAACTGTTTTTT,CASSRGTATNEKLFF
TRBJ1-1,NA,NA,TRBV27,TGTGCCAGCAGTCCCTCGGGGACCCGCGAAGCTTTCTTT,CASSPSGTREAFF
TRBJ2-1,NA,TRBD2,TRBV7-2,TGTGCCAGCAGCTTAGCGTCTAGCGGGGTCTACAATGAGCAGTTCTTC,CASSLASSGVYNEQFF
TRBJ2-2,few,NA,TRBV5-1,TGCGCCAGCAGCTTGAGGAGCGACACCGGGGAGCTGTTTTTT,CASSLRSDTGELFF
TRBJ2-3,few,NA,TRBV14,TGTGCCAGCAGCCGACGGGGAACAGATACGCAGTATTTT,CASSRRGTDTQYF
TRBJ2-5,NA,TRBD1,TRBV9,TGTGCCAGCAGCGTAGAGACAGGGGACGAGACCCAGTACTTC,CASSVETGDETQYF
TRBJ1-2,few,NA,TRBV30,TGTGCCTGGAGTGCATTTAGTAACTATGGCTACACCTTC,CAWSAFSNYGYTF